This entry describes one T cell receptor (beta chain). The target antigen is unknown. Trimming removed 2 bases from V and 5 bases from J, with 9 bases in between. There are 13 residues in the CDR3. Germline V gene lookup returns CDR1 SGHVS and CDR2 FQNEAQ. This sample is drawn from a study of vaccination effects on CD4 cells after COVID-19. Before any sequencing was done, the ViraFEST assay used viral peptide pools to expand antigen-specific CD4+ T cells. Investigators separated out CD4+ T cells once around eleven days of culture had passed. Vaccine recipients had no previous SARS-CoV-2 infection; their nucleocapsid antibodies were negative. Wells each received around 2.2 million PBMC, cultured with about 9.3 IU/ml IL-2 and about 9.4 ug/ml peptides. Assay used: immunoSEQ multiplex PCR; TCRdb lists only in-frame clones, some missing. The sample holds around 68,000 clones, 75% to 85% seen once. Whole-study findings and limits: Only 1 of 255 vaccine-induced clones from healthy vaccinees cross-reacted with common cold coronaviruses.

The chain carries TRBV7-8 and TRBJ2-5, with D perhaps TRBD2 (5 bases). The sample consisted of CD4+ T cells from PBMCs cultured with SARS-CoV-2 spike peptides, taken before COVID-19 vaccination. The sequence came from a human donor who received a COVID-19 vaccine. CDR3 residues: CASSLIWRETQYF. The CDR3 DNA follows: TGTGCCAGCAGCTTAATCTGGAGGGAGACCCAGTACTTC.